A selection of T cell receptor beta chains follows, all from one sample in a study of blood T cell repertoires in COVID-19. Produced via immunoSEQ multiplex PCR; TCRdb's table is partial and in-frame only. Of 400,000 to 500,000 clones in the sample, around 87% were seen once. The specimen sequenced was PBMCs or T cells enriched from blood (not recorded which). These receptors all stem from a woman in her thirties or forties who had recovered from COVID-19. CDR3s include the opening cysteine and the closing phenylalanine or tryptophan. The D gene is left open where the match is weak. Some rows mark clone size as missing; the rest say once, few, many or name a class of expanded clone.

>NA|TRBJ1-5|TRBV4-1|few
TGCGCCAGCAGCCAAGACGGCGGAATTGGCAATCAGCCCCAGCATTTT
CASSQDGGIGNQPQHF
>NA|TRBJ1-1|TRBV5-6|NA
TGTGCCAGCAGTTCATACAGGGCCCACACTGAAGCTTTCTTT
CASSSYRAHTEAFF
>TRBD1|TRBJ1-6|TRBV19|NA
TGTGCCAGTAGTCCACAGGGGGCTAGGTCACCCCTCCACTTT
CASSPQGARSPLHF
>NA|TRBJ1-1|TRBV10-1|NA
TGCGCCAGCAGTGTTGGACAGACGAACACTGAAGCTTTCTTT
CASSVGQTNTEAFF
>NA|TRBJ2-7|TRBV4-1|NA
TGCGCCAGCAGCGGCTGGGGGGACTCCTGGAGCGAGCAGTACTTC
CASSGWGDSWSEQYF
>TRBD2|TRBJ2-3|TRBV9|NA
TGTGCCAGCAGCGTAGGACTAGCGGGAGGGACAGATACGCAGTATTTT
CASSVGLAGGTDTQYF
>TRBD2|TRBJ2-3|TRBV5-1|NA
TGCGCCAGCAGCCAAACTAGCGGGATCACAGATACGCAGTATTTT
CASSQTSGITDTQYF
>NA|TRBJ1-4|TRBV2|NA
TGTGCCAGCAACCCTATCCAGGGCTCCAATGAAAAACTGTTTTTT
CASNPIQGSNEKLFF
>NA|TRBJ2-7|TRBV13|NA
TGTGCCAGCAGCTTAGCACACACCTACGAGCAGTACTTC
CASSLAHTYEQYF
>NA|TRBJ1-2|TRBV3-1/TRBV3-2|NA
TGTGCCAGCAGCCAGACTCAGGGGCGCGGAGGCTACACCTTC
CASSQTQGRGGYTF
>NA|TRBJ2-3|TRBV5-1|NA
TGCGCCAGCAGCTTGGACCCAGGCACAGATACGCAGTATTTT
CASSLDPGTDTQYF
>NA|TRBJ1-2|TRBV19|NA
TGTGCCAGTAGTATAGATTTGGACACGGCACCCTATGGCTACACCTTC
CASSIDLDTAPYGYTF
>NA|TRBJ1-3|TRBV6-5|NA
TGTGCCAGCAGTAACAGGGATCAAGTCAGGTCGGCCATATATTTT
CASSNRDQVRSAIYF
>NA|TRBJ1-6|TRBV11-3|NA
TGTGCCAGCAGCCCACAGGAAAATAATTCACCCCTCCACTTT
CASSPQENNSPLHF
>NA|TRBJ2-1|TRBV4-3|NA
TGCGCCAGCAGCCAAGATGCTAATCCCTACAATGAGCAGTTCTTC
CASSQDANPYNEQFF
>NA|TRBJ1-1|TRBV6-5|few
TGTGCCAGCAGTTACAGGGGTTACATGAACACTGAAGCTTTCTTT
CASSYRGYMNTEAFF
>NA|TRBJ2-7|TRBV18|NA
TGTGCCAGCTCACCACGGATGGAGGGTGGGTCTGGAGAGCAGTACTTC
CASSPRMEGGSGEQYF
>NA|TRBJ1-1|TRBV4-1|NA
TGCGCCAGCAGCCAAGATATGGTGGGGGCCCGTGAAGCTTTCTTT
CASSQDMVGAREAFF
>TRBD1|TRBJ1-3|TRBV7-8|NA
TGTGCCAGCAGCCCCAACAGGGGGATCTCTGGAAACACCATATATTTT
CASSPNRGISGNTIYF
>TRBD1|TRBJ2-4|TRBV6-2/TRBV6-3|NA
TGTGCCAGCAGTCAAGGGACAGGAGGAAACATTCAGTACTTC
CASSQGTGGNIQYF
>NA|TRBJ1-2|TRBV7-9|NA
TGTGCCAGCAGCTTAGGGTATGCACCCGGCGGTCCTCACTATGGCTACACCTTC
CASSLGYAPGGPHYGYTF
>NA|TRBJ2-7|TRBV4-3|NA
TGCGCCAGCAGCCAAGATTCGCGTCGGACAGCCATCTACGAGCAGTACTTC
CASSQDSRRTAIYEQYF
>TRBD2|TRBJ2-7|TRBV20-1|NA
TGCAGTGCTAGTAGTACTAGCGGGACCATCTCCTACGAGCAGTACTTC
CSASSTSGTISYEQYF
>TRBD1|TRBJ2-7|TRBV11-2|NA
TGTGCCAGCAGCTTAGAAACAGGGGTGTCCTACGAGCAGTACTTC
CASSLETGVSYEQYF
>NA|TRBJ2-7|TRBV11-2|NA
TGTGCCAGCAGCTTAGATCCCAGGGGTCTTTACGAGCAGTACTTC
CASSLDPRGLYEQYF
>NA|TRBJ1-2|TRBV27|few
TGTGCCAGCAGTTTAAAGGGCAGGGGCAACTATGGCTACACCTTC
CASSLKGRGNYGYTF
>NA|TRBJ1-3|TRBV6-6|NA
TGTGCCAGCAGCTCCACCGGACAGGGAAACACCATATATTTT
CASSSTGQGNTIYF
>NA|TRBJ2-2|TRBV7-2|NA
TGTGCCAGCAGCTTACCACCGGGAAGTTCGGGCGGGGAGCTGTTTTTT
CASSLPPGSSGGELFF
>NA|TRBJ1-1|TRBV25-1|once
TGTGCCAGCAGTGCACGAGGTGCTTACAGGTTAGGGGGCACTGAAGCTTTCTTT
CASSARGAYRLGGTEAFF
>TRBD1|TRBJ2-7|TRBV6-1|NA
TGTGCCAGCAGTGAAACATCTCGGACAGGCAAAAACTACGAGCAGTACTTC
CASSETSRTGKNYEQYF
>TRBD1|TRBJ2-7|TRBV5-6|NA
TGTGCCAGCAGCTTGGAAATCGACAGGGTGGACGAGCAGTACTTC
CASSLEIDRVDEQYF
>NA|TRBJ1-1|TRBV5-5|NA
TGTGCCAGCAGCCCTGGTGAGAGAACGAACACTGAAGCTTTCTTT
CASSPGERTNTEAFF
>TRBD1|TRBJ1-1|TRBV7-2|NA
TGTGCCAGCAGCTTCACAGGGGGCGCAGGCACTGAAGCTTTCTTT
CASSFTGGAGTEAFF
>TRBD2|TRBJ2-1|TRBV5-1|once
TGCGCCAGCAGCCCTCTAGCGGGAGAAGGCGGTGAGCAGTTCTTC
CASSPLAGEGGEQFF
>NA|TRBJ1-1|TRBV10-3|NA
TGTGCCATCAGAGACAGACAGGCCTCTGAAGCTTTCTTT
CAIRDRQASEAFF
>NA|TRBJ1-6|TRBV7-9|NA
TGTGCCAGCAGTCGCTTTGGAGGTTTGCGTTCACCCCTCCACTTT
CASSRFGGLRSPLHF
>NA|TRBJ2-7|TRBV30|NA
TGTGCCTGGAAGGAGGACGAGCAGTACTTC
CAWKEDEQYF
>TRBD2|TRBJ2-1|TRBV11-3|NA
TGTGCCAGCAGCGGGTCCATAATGCGGGAGGCTTGGAATGAGCAGTTCTTC
CASSGSIMREAWNEQFF
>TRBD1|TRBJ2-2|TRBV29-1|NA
TGCAGCGGGTTCAAGACAGGGGTTACCGGGGAGCTGTTTTTT
CSGFKTGVTGELFF
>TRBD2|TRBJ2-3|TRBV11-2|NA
TGTGCCAGCAGCCCGGGACTAGCGGGAGATACGCAGTATTTT
CASSPGLAGDTQYF
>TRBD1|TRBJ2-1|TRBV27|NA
TGTGCCAGCAGTTCACCGGGACAGGGGTACAATGAGCAGTTCTTC
CASSSPGQGYNEQFF
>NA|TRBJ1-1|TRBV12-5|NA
TGTGCTAGTGATCTCGGCCTCGGGGAGAACACTGAAGCTTTCTTT
CASDLGLGENTEAFF
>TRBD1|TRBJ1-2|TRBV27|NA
TGTGCCAGCAGTTTGCTCGGACAGGGGGCGCGCGCTGGCTACACCTTC
CASSLLGQGARAGYTF
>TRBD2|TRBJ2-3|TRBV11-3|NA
TGTGCCAGCAGCACGTTACTAGCGGCAAGCACAGATACGCAGTATTTT
CASSTLLAASTDTQYF
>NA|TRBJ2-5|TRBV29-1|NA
TGCAGCGTTGGTTCCAGGGTGGCAGAGACCCAGTACTTC
CSVGSRVAETQYF
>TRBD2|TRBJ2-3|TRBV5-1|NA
TGCGCCAGCAGCGGGACTAGCGGGAGCATAGATACGCAGTATTTT
CASSGTSGSIDTQYF
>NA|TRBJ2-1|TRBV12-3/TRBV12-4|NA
TGTGCCAGCAGTTTGGAGGTAAATGAGCAGTTCTTC
CASSLEVNEQFF